Shown below are 10 T cell receptor beta chains from a single sample sequenced in a study of blood T cell repertoires in COVID-19. Sequenced by immunoSEQ multiplex PCR; TCRdb stores in-frame clones only, minus some. The table has around 400,000 clones, about 90% seen once. Material for sequencing was peripheral blood. The receptors were gathered from a woman in her thirties with COVID-19, enrolled during active disease.

The J gene is TRBJ1-2, the V gene TRBV7-6, with D possibly TRBD1 on 5 matching bases. Trimming cost V 0 bases and J 2 bases, with 7 bases left between them. CDR1 and CDR2 (germline): SGHVS, FNYEAQ. This CDR3 comprises 14 residues. The CDR3 region has the DNA TGTGCCAGCAGCTTAGCAAGGGGAAACTATGGCTACACCTTC. Protein sequence: CASSLARGNYGYTF.

Here the CDR3 DNA reads TGTGCCAGCTCAGGTTCGACAGGGGTGGACGAGCAGTACTTC. Protein sequence: CASSGSTGVDEQYF. The J gene is TRBJ2-7, the V gene TRBV18, with 8 bases lining up with TRBD1. CDR3 length equals 14 residues. The germline V gene encodes CDR1 KGHSH and CDR2 LQKENI. J gave up 5 bases and V 5 bases, and 8 bases lay outside the gene matches.

The chain uses TRBV7-3 and TRBJ1-1, with D perhaps TRBD1 (5 bases). The CDR3 sequence is 13 residues long. Per germline, CDR1 SGHTA and CDR2 FQGTGA. V was shortened by 5 bases and J by 0 bases, with 7 bases between the two germline ends. The CDR3 nucleotides read TGTGCCAGCAGCCAAGGGGTGAACACTGAAGCTTTCTTT. Its protein product is CASSQGVNTEAFF.

The CDR3 DNA reads TGTGCCATCAGCTCCTCGCGGGGCCAAGAGACCCAGTACTTC. Translation: CAISSSRGQETQYF. The J gene is TRBJ2-5, the V gene TRBV10-3; D might be TRBD2 (6 bases). CDR3 size: 14 residues. V was clipped by 6 bases and J by 1 base, with 12 bases between them. Looked up from germline, CDR1 is ENHRY and CDR2 is SYGVKD.

The table lists this clone with a count of one. The chain combines TRBV6-6 with TRBJ1-5; a weak D match, TRBD1 (5 bases). Germline CDR1 and CDR2: MNHNY and SVGAGI (reference sequence). The CDR3 totals 17 residues. V was pared by 5 bases and J by 4 bases, with 21 bases between. The CDR3 DNA sequence: TGTGCCAGCAGTCCCATCGGGCCAACAGGAGAAAATCAGCCCCAGCATTTT. Translated, it gives CASSPIGPTGENQPQHF.

J is TRBJ1-6 and V is TRBV3-1 (or the pseudogene TRBV3-2); D is unresolved. Germline-derived CDR1 and CDR2 are LGHDT and YNNKEL (reference sequence). This CDR3 spans 14 amino acids. V was trimmed by 1 base and J by 7 bases, leaving 8 bases between them. In DNA form, the CDR3 reads TGTGCCAGCAGCCAAGGGGCGGGAAATTCACCCCTCCACTTT. It yields the protein CASSQGAGNSPLHF.

This sequence joins TRBV4-1 and TRBJ1-5; 9 nucleotides agree with TRBD1. J was trimmed by 7 bases and V by 2 bases; bases with no gene match: 9. Germline CDR1 and CDR2: MGHRA and YSYEKL. This CDR3 has 16 amino acids. In nucleotides, the CDR3 is TGCGCCAGCAGCCAATCCGGGACAGGGTTGGGCCAGCCCCAGCATTTT. Translated, it gives CASSQSGTGLGQPQHF.

The chain uses TRBV13 and TRBJ2-3; 8 positions match TRBD2. Trimming at V came to 1 base and at J to 0 bases, leaving 6 bases not matched to a gene. Looked up from germline, CDR1 is PRHDT and CDR2 is FYEKMQ (reference sequence). The CDR3 runs to 17 residues. The CDR3 DNA follows: TGTGCCAGCAGCTTAGATTCTAGCGGGCCAAGCACAGATACGCAGTATTTT. Translating it yields CASSLDSSGPSTDTQYF. Full variable domain (outside the CDR3, taken from reference TRBV13 and TRBJ2-3): AAGVIQSPRHLIKEKRETATLKCYPIPRHDTVYWYQQGPGQDPQFLISFYEKMQSDKGSIPDRFSAQQFSDYHSELNMSSLELGDSALYFCASSLDSSGPSTDTQYFGPGTRLTVL.

This rearrangement joins TRBV6-5 to TRBJ2-5; D is uncertain. The germline V and J ends were trimmed by 2 bases and 5 bases, with 6 bases remaining between them. This CDR3 is 12 amino acids long. CDR1 and CDR2 from the germline V gene are MNHEY and SVGAGI. CDR3 sequence (DNA): TGTGCCAGCAGTTACGAGAGGGAGACCCAGTACTTC. This encodes CASSYERETQYF.

The V gene is TRBV6-5, the J gene TRBJ2-4; a weak D match, TRBD2 (6 bases). Germline V gene lookup returns CDR1 MNHEY and CDR2 SVGAGI. With 9 bases removed from V and 8 bases from J, the gap between germline ends came to 20 bases. This CDR3 contains 14 residues. The CDR3, as DNA: TGTGCCAGTGAGGGAAATAGCGGAGGGGACATTCAGTACTTC. This translates into CASEGNSGGDIQYF.